Listed below are T cell receptor beta chains from one sample, sequenced in a study of cytomegalovirus exposure and HLA in healthy donors. TCRdb's table, derived via immunoSEQ multiplex PCR, lists solely in-frame clones and lacks some. The repertoire holds around 130,000 clones, with roughly three fifths as singletons. Sample: PBMCs. These receptors all come from a woman aged 55-69 years in good health and CMV-seronegative. The CDR3 runs from the conserved cysteine through the conserved F or W. A D gene is named only where the DNA matches it firmly. Size tells how often a clone was seen (once, few, many) or the class of an expanded clone, and some rows leave it out.

>TRBV7-2|NA|TRBD1|TRBJ1-2
CASSFSRGQGYTF
TGTGCCAGCAGCTTTTCCAGGGGGCAAGGCTACACCTTC
>TRBV6-4|few|TRBD1|TRBJ2-1
CASSPDRGAYNEQFF
TGTGCCAGCAGCCCGGACAGGGGAGCCTACAATGAGCAGTTCTTC
>TRBV19|NA|TRBD2|TRBJ2-2
CASSIPRSGLAGGPGELFF
TGTGCCAGTAGTATACCCCGGTCCGGACTAGCGGGGGGTCCCGGGGAGCTGTTTTTT
>TRBV27|once|NA|TRBJ1-6
CASSSDGWRSYNSPLHF
TGTGCCAGCAGTTCGGACGGGTGGAGGTCCTATAATTCACCCCTCCACTTT
>TRBV7-8|few|NA|TRBJ2-5
CASSLLRGTQYF
TGTGCCAGCAGCCTCCTGCGCGGGACCCAGTACTTC
>TRBV11-2|NA|TRBD2|TRBJ2-5
CASSLDGRDQETQYF
TGTGCCAGCAGCTTAGACGGGAGGGACCAAGAGACCCAGTACTTC
>TRBV7-9|NA|NA|TRBJ1-6
CSSSRQGSSPLHF
TGTTCCAGCAGCCGGCAGGGTAGTTCACCCCTCCACTTT
>TRBV7-3|few|TRBD2|TRBJ2-1
CASSLKRLAGANEQFF
TGTGCCAGCAGCTTAAAGAGACTAGCGGGAGCCAATGAGCAGTTCTTC
>TRBV27|NA|NA|TRBJ2-2
CASADGRTANTGELFF
TGTGCCAGCGCCGATGGCAGGACAGCAAACACCGGGGAGCTGTTTTTT
>TRBV7-9|NA|TRBD1|TRBJ1-2
CASSPLGTGRSYYGYTF
TGTGCCAGCAGCCCCCTCGGGACAGGGCGTTCGTACTATGGCTACACCTTC
>TRBV5-1|NA|TRBD1|TRBJ2-7
CASSLEAAGQGRNEQYF
TGCGCCAGCAGCTTGGAGGCGGCAGGACAGGGAAGGAACGAGCAGTACTTC
>TRBV6-5|NA|TRBD1|TRBJ1-2
CASSLQGDLSGYTF
TGTGCCAGCAGTTTACAGGGGGACCTTTCTGGCTACACCTTC
>TRBV5-5|NA|NA|TRBJ2-5
CASSLASGQETQYF
TGTGCCAGCAGCTTGGCCTCAGGTCAAGAGACCCAGTACTTC
>TRBV4-3|NA|TRBD2|TRBJ2-3
CASSQAGSSGALDTQYF
TGCGCCAGCAGCCAAGCGGGGTCTAGCGGGGCCCTAGATACGCAGTATTTT
>TRBV5-1|NA|NA|TRBJ1-2
CASSPVSGDYGYTF
TGCGCCAGCAGCCCCGTGTCGGGGGACTATGGCTACACCTTC
>TRBV11-1|NA|NA|TRBJ2-3
CASSEMGAPGDTQYF
TGTGCCAGCAGCGAGATGGGGGCCCCAGGAGATACGCAGTATTTT
>TRBV7-2|NA|NA|TRBJ2-2
CASSLGPWSGANTGELFF
TGTGCCAGCAGCTTAGGACCATGGAGCGGCGCCAACACCGGGGAGCTGTTTTTT